Listed here are 22 T cell receptor beta chains from one sample, sequenced in a study of T cells after yellow fever vaccination. TCRdb independently ran MiXCR on the 5' RACE reads; one entry per CDR3 protein. The sample records 310,000 or so distinct CDR3 sequences, around 7% being singletons. The sample was PBMCs, taken approximately 47 days after the first yellow fever vaccination. All receptors come from a man aged 18 to 30 who received the YFV17D yellow fever vaccine.

This clonotype was seen only a few times. V and J are TRBV19 and TRBJ1-1; TRBD1 matches 8 bases. The CDR3 contains 15 residues. Germline V gene lookup returns CDR1 LNHDA and CDR2 SQIVND (reference sequence). The V gene end was trimmed by 2 bases and the J gene end by 5 bases; junction bases not matched to a gene: 7. The CDR3 nucleotides are TGTGCCAGTAGTATAACAGGGGGAGTGGGGACTGAAGCTTTCTTT. Its protein product is CASSITGGVGTEAFF.

There are many counts of this clonotype. The chain has TRBV18 and TRBJ2-6; 7 positions agree with TRBD1. This CDR3 spans 15 amino acids. The germline CDR1 and CDR2 sequences are KGHSH and LQKENI. V trimming: 6 bases; J trimming: 2 bases; junction bases outside the gene matches: 4. CDR3 loop: CASSLDRAGANVLTF. The DNA of the CDR3 is TGTGCCAGCTCCCTTGACAGGGCTGGGGCCAACGTCCTGACTTTC.

In its sample, this clonotype was seen many times. The chain combines TRBV7-3 with TRBJ2-1; 9 nucleotides match TRBD2. The CDR3 is 14 amino acids. Per germline, CDR1 SGHTA and CDR2 FQGTGA. J gave up 3 bases and V 5 bases, and 2 bases lay outside the gene matches. CDR3 sequence: CASSLRGGYNEQFF. CDR3 coding DNA: TGTGCCAGCAGCCTGCGGGGGGGCTACAATGAGCAGTTCTTC.

The gene calls are TRBV7-2 and TRBJ1-2; D is uncertain. The CDR3 is 13 residues long. V shed 5 bases and J shed 1 base, with 8 bases lying between them. Germline CDR1 is SGHTA and CDR2 is FQGNSA. CDR3 nucleotides: TGTGCCAGCAGCCCAACACTTAACTATGGCTACACCTTC. Amino acid sequence: CASSPTLNYGYTF.

This chain connects TRBV7-2 to TRBJ2-5, with 8 bases that match TRBD1. The CDR3 loop spans 15 amino acids. Looked up from germline, CDR1 is SGHTA and CDR2 is FQGNSA. Trimming took 1 base from V and 5 from J; bases not matched to a gene: 6. The CDR3 loop is CASSLEYRGEETQYF. The CDR3 nucleotides read TGTGCCAGCAGCTTAGAGTACAGGGGGGAGGAGACCCAGTACTTC. Looking up the rest from reference TRBV7-2 and TRBJ2-5 gives the full variable domain: GAGVSQSPSNKVTEKGKDVELRCDPISGHTALYWYRQSLGQGLEFLIYFQGNSAPDKSGLPSDRFSAERTGGSVSTLTIQRTQQEDSAVYLCASSLEYRGEETQYFGPGTRLLVL.

The chain carries TRBV12-5 and TRBJ2-3, with D uncertain. The CDR3 contains 9 residues. The V gene's germline CDR1 is LGHNT and CDR2 FRNRAP. Trimming took 11 bases from V and 15 from J, leaving 15 bases between them. The CDR3, as DNA: TGTGCTCCAACCCCCCCCGTATATTTT. Residues: CAPTPPVYF.

The CDR3 reads CASSLNFGVTDTQYF. The CDR3 DNA sequence: TGTGCCAGCAGCTTAAATTTTGGGGTCACAGATACGCAGTATTTT. This chain joins TRBV7-8 and TRBJ2-3; D gene unclear. CDR3 length: 15 residues. Germline lookup yields CDR1 SGHVS and CDR2 FQNEAQ. With 2 bases removed from V and 2 bases from J, the gap between germline ends came to 11 bases.

In its sample, this clonotype was seen a few times. J is TRBJ2-1 and V is TRBV25-1; tentatively, D is TRBD1 or TRBD2 (5 bases each). Germline CDR1 and CDR2: MGHDK and SYGVNS. The CDR3 has 15 amino acids. V was pared by 2 bases and J by 4 bases, with 12 bases between. The chain's CDR3 is CASSEPPEGYNEQFF. DNA of the CDR3: TGTGCCAGCAGTGAACCCCCAGAGGGGTACAATGAGCAGTTCTTC.

This clonotype was counted only a few times. This rearrangement joins TRBV27 to TRBJ2-7; TRBD1 matches at 12 bases. V gave up 8 bases and J gave up 6 bases; unmatched junction bases: 5. The CDR3 loop spans 13 amino acids. CDR1 is MNHEY and CDR2 is SMNVEV in the germline V gene (reference sequence). CDR3 amino acids: CASVGTGGVEQYV. In DNA, the CDR3 is TGTGCCAGCGTCGGGACAGGGGGCGTCGAGCAGTACGTC.

The rearrangement links TRBV29-1 to TRBJ2-3; no clear D gene. V was pared by 2 bases and J by 1 base, with 13 bases between. Germline V lookup: CDR1 SQVTM, CDR2 ANQGSEA. The CDR3 loop spans 15 amino acids. CDR3: CSVEQTSPGTDTQYF. The DNA for the CDR3 is TGCAGCGTTGAACAGACCTCTCCTGGCACAGATACGCAGTATTTT.

The J gene is TRBJ2-7, the V gene TRBV7-2, with D hard to call. Germline assignment: CDR1 SGHTA and CDR2 FQGNSA. V lost 8 bases to trimming and J lost 3 bases, with 14 bases between them. CDR3 length: 13 residues. CDR3 residues: CASSPVIDYEQYF. CDR3 coding DNA: TGTGCCAGCTCACCGGTTATAGACTACGAGCAGTACTTC. Based on the CDR3 plus reference TRBV7-2 and TRBJ2-7, the full variable domain is GAGVSQSPSNKVTEKGKDVELRCDPISGHTALYWYRQSLGQGLEFLIYFQGNSAPDKSGLPSDRFSAERTGGSVSTLTIQRTQQEDSAVYLCASSPVIDYEQYFGPGTRLTVT.

There are a few counts of this clonotype. This rearrangement joins TRBV11-2 to TRBJ1-2; D might be TRBD1 (5 bases). There are 20 residues in the CDR3. Germline V CDR1 and CDR2: SGHAT, FQNNGV. Trimming took off 4 bases at V and 8 bases at J, with 35 bases between the two ends. The CDR3 DNA follows: TGTGCCAGCAGCTCCCTCAACCTTTTTACAAGGGGCAAGGAAGGAAAAGGCTACACCTTC. Residues: CASSSLNLFTRGKEGKGYTF.

Only a few counts were recorded for this clonotype. V and J are TRBV20-1 and TRBJ1-2, with 12 positions matching TRBD1. Germline assignment: CDR1 DFQATT and CDR2 SNEGSKA (reference sequence). CDR3 size: 15 residues. V lost 5 bases to trimming and J lost 4 bases; unmatched junction nucleotides: 8. This chain's CDR3 is CSAGTGGLKSYGYTF. The DNA for the CDR3 is TGCAGTGCTGGGACAGGGGGCCTTAAGAGCTATGGCTACACCTTC.

This clonotype was counted only a few times. The chain is built from TRBV6-2 or TRBV6-3 and TRBJ2-1; D gene uncertain. Looked up from germline, CDR1 is MNHEY and CDR2 is SVGEGT. This CDR3 region has 17 residues. The V end was cut by 0 bases, the J end by 0 bases, with 12 bases between. DNA of the CDR3: TGTGCCAGCAGTTACTCGTCCCTGCTTAGCTCCTACAATGAGCAGTTCTTC. Amino acid sequence: CASSYSSLLSSYNEQFF.

The chain is built from TRBV9 and TRBJ2-7, with D possibly being TRBD1 or TRBD2 (5 bases each). The CDR3 totals 15 residues. Germline-derived CDR1 and CDR2 are SGDLS and YYNGEE. V was pared by 0 bases and J by 5 bases, with 15 bases between. Here the CDR3 DNA reads TGTGCCAGCAGCGTAGGAGAGATGGGGGTCCACGAGCAGTACTTC. It codes for CASSVGEMGVHEQYF.

The DNA for the CDR3 is TGTGCCAGCAGCTCTCGTATTCCGCTCCGGGACGGGACGTGGCAGTACGTC. Translated, it gives CASSSRIPLRDGTWQYV. This chain connects TRBV5-6 to TRBJ2-7; D may match TRBD1 or TRBD2 (5 bases each). Germline V gene sequence: CDR1 SGHDT, CDR2 YYEEEE. V lost 3 bases and J 9 bases, leaving 28 bases between the germline ends. The CDR3 consists of 17 residues.

This clonotype was seen only a few times. This chain links TRBV5-4 with TRBJ2-7, with 8 positions matching TRBD2. In germline, CDR1 is SGHNT, CDR2 YYREEE (reference sequence). V gave up 7 bases and J gave up 1 base; unmatched junction bases: 4. The length of the CDR3 is 13 residues. For the CDR3, the DNA is TGTGCCAGCCGAAGCGGGGGTTCCTACGAGCAGTACTTC. The encoded protein is CASRSGGSYEQYF.

The rearrangement joins TRBV7-2 to TRBJ2-5; 10 positions match TRBD1. Germline CDR1 and CDR2: SGHTA and FQGNSA. The ends lost 4 bases at V and 7 bases at J; junction bases unmatched: 15. This CDR3 contains 17 residues. The CDR3 reads CASSYRTGTGVEGTQYF. The CDR3 nucleotides are TGTGCCAGCAGCTACCGCACCGGGACAGGGGTTGAAGGGACCCAGTACTTC.

This clonotype was observed a handful of times. The CDR3 coding sequence is TGTGCCAGCAGCTGGGTCGGGTACACTGAAGCTTTCTTT. It codes for CASSWVGYTEAFF. V gene TRBV6-2 or TRBV6-3 combines with J gene TRBJ1-1; D unresolved. The V gene lost 6 bases and the J gene lost 3 bases, with 11 bases spanning the gap. This CDR3 comprises 13 residues. In germline, CDR1 is MNHEY, CDR2 SVGEGT.

The chain recombines TRBV5-4 with TRBJ2-1; a possible D gene is TRBD1 (6 bases). The germline CDR1 and CDR2 sequences are SGHNT and YYREEE (reference sequence). The CDR3 is 15 residues long. The ends were cut back, 0 bases at V and 5 bases at J, with 12 bases in the middle. CDR3 sequence: CASSLGGPPHNEQFF. The CDR3 bases are TGTGCCAGCAGCTTGGGGGGGCCCCCCCACAATGAGCAGTTCTTC.

This clonotype was recorded many times. CDR3 nucleotide sequence: TGTGCCAGCAGCCAACGCCCTCAGGGGATTGGGGGCACAGATACGCAGTATTTT. Protein sequence: CASSQRPQGIGGTDTQYF. The chain combines TRBV11-2 with TRBJ2-3, with D perhaps matching TRBD1 (6 bases). The CDR3 extends over 18 amino acids. Trimming took off 5 bases at V and 1 base at J, with 22 bases between the two ends. Germline loops: CDR1 SGHAT, CDR2 FQNNGV.

This clonotype occurred a few times. The CDR3 spells CASSGDRSTDTQYF. DNA of the CDR3: TGTGCCAGCAGTGGGGACAGATCTACAGATACGCAGTATTTT. This rearrangement joins TRBV2 to TRBJ2-3, with 7 nucleotides matching TRBD1. The junction had 4 bases not matched to a gene; V was cut back by 4 bases and J by 3 bases. Germline V CDR1 and CDR2: SNHLY, FYNNEI. The CDR3 spans 14 residues. The whole variable domain, filled in from reference TRBV2 and TRBJ2-3, reads EPEVTQTPSHQVTQMGQEVILRCVPISNHLYFYWYRQILGQKVEFLVSFYNNEISEKSEIFDDQFSVERPDGSNFTLKIRSTKLEDSAMYFCASSGDRSTDTQYFGPGTRLTVL.